This paragraph reports one T cell receptor (beta chain). This entry belongs to a study of shared clonotypes between healthy human individuals. With 2 bases removed from V and 6 bases from J, the gap between germline ends came to 17 bases. CDR3 length: 15 residues. Per the germline V gene, CDR1 is LGHNA and CDR2 is YNFKEQ. The table came from immunoSEQ multiplex PCR; TCRdb's copy has only in-frame clones and leaves some out. In the table there are 2 million to 3 million clones, roughly 93% of which are singletons. Material for sequencing was naive CD4+ T cells from PBMCs. As to subset: CD45RA+ positively selected. The receptor was derived from a man aged 18-30 years in good health. Some clones in this sample may be carry-over from other donors' samples. The chain employs TRBV4-2 and TRBJ2-7; D might be TRBD1 (7 bases). The CDR3 DNA is TGTGCCAGCAGCCAAAGAGGGGCAGGGGGACTCGAGCAGTACTTC. Residues: CASSQRGAGGLEQYF.